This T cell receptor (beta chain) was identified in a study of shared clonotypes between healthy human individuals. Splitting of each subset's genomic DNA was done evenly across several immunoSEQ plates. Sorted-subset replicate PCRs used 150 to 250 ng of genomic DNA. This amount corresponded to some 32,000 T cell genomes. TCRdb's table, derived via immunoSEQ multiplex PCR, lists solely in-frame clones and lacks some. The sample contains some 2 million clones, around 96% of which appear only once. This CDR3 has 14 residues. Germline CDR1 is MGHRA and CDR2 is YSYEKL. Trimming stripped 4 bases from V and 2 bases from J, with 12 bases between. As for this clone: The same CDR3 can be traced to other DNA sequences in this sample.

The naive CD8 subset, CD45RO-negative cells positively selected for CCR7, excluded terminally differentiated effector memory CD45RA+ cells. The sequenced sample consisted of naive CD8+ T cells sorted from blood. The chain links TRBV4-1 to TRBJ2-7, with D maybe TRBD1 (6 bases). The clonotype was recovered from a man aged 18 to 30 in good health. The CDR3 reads CASSPTGQAYEQYF. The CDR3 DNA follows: TGCGCCAGCAGCCCGACAGGTCAAGCCTACGAGCAGTACTTC.